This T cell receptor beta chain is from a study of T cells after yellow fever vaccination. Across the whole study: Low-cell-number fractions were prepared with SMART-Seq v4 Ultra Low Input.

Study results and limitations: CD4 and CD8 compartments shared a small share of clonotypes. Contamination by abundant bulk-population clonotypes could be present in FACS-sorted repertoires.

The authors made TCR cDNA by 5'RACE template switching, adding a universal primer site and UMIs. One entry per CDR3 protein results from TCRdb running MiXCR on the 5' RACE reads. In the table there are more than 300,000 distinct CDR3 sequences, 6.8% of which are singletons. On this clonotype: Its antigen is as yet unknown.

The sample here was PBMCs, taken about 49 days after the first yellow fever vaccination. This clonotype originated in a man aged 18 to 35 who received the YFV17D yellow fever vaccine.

The CDR3 region is CASSFGGARQPQHF. The CDR3 DNA sequence: TGTGCCAGCAGCTTCGGGGGGGCGAGGCAGCCCCAGCATTTT. This chain joins TRBV7-9 and TRBJ1-5; possible D gene TRBD1, 6 bases. This CDR3 region has 14 residues. Germline assignment: CDR1 SEHNR and CDR2 FQNEAQ (reference sequence). V was cut by 3 bases and J by 7 bases, with 13 bases left in between.